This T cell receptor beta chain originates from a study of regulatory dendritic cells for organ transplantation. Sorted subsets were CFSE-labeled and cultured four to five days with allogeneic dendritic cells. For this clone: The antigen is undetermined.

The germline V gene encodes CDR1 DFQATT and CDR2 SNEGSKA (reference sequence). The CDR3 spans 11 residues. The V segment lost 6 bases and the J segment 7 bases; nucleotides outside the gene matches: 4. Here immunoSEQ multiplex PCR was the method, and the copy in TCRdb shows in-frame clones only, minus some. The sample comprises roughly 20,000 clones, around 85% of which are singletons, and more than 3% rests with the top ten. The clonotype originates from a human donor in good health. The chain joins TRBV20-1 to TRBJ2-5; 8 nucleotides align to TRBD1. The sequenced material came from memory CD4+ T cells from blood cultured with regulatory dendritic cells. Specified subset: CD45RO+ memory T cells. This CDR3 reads CSAGQGGTQYF. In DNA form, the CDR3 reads TGCAGTGCCGGACAGGGTGGGACCCAGTACTTC.